This T cell receptor beta chain is drawn from a study of blood T cell repertoires in COVID-19. Study overall: Sites across the United States, Italy and Spain contributed samples from acute and convalescent COVID-19.

Data came from immunoSEQ multiplex PCR; TCRdb stores just in-frame clones and leaves some out. The table includes around 310,000 clones, nearly 90% detected once. V dropped 6 bases and J dropped 4 bases, with 15 bases sitting between them. The germline V gene encodes CDR1 MNHEY and CDR2 SVGAGI. The CDR3 contains 14 residues. V is TRBV6-5 and J is TRBJ1-2; D perhaps matches TRBD1 (6 bases). This receptor was identified in a woman aged 40 to 50 with COVID-19, enrolled during active disease. The sample was peripheral blood. CDR3 sequence: CASRPTGLGYGYTF. The CDR3 nucleotides read TGTGCCAGCAGACCCACAGGGCTCGGCTATGGCTACACCTTC.